Presented here are 3 T cell receptor beta chains from one specimen sequenced in a study of blood T cell repertoires in COVID-19. Method: immunoSEQ multiplex PCR; TCRdb's copy keeps in-frame clones and lacks some. The repertoire holds about 140,000 clones, roughly 87% seen once, with approximately 1.8% in the top ten. Specimen: peripheral blood. These receptors were collected from a man between 65 and 85 years old with acute or convalescent COVID-19.

In its sample, this clone was seen once. The chain joins TRBV19 to TRBJ1-1, with 7 bases that match TRBD1. Germline V lookup: CDR1 LNHDA, CDR2 SQIVND (reference sequence). The CDR3 has 15 amino acids. V was clipped by 6 bases and J by 4 bases; unmatched bases: 11. The CDR3 region is CASRVRQGIGTEAFF. The CDR3 nucleotides are TGTGCCAGTAGGGTCCGACAGGGAATAGGCACTGAAGCTTTCTTT.

This clone was recorded only once. The rearrangement links TRBV19 to TRBJ2-6, with 12 nucleotides matching TRBD1. Germline V gives CDR1 LNHDA, CDR2 SQIVND (reference sequence). The CDR3 loop spans 18 amino acids. The J segment lost 1 base and the V segment lost 8 bases, leaving 9 bases of the junction unmatched. The CDR3 DNA sequence: TGTGCCAGTCGGACCACGGGACAGGGGGCTTCTGGGGCCAACGTCCTGACTTTC. Translated: CASRTTGQGASGANVLTF.

V usage is TRBV11-2 and J usage is TRBJ2-1, with 12 bases lining up with TRBD2. Germline values: CDR1 SGHAT, CDR2 FQNNGV. The CDR3 loop spans 15 amino acids. Unmatched junction bases numbered 3, after V lost 5 bases and J lost 4 bases. CDR3 in DNA: TGTGCCAGCAGCCCTGGACTAGCGGGGTACAATGAGCAGTTCTTC. This encodes CASSPGLAGYNEQFF.